One and the same sample provided the 20 T cell receptor beta chains below, sequenced in a study of cytomegalovirus exposure and HLA in healthy donors. Profiled with immunoSEQ multiplex PCR; TCRdb holds only in-frame clones, not every one. The sample shows 100,000 to 150,000 clones, around nine tenths of them seen only once. Material: PBMCs. The receptor set was obtained from a man aged 30-40 years in good health and CMV-seronegative.

The V call is TRBV4-3, the J call TRBJ1-1; 11 bases fit TRBD1. Germline V gives CDR1 LGHNA, CDR2 YSLEER. The CDR3 extends over 15 amino acids. J gave up 3 bases and V 4 bases, and 4 bases lay outside the gene matches. The CDR3 here is CASSPDRGPYTEAFF. DNA for the CDR3: TGCGCCAGCAGCCCGGACAGGGGGCCTTACACTGAAGCTTTCTTT.

This clone was found a few times. V is TRBV7-9 and J is TRBJ1-5; 12 bases match TRBD1. This CDR3 contains 16 residues. Germline V gives CDR1 SEHNR, CDR2 FQNEAQ (reference sequence). The junction had 9 bases not matched to a gene; V was cut back by 6 bases and J by 6 bases. The CDR3 sequence is CASSTGDRGQGQPQHF. The CDR3 DNA sequence: TGTGCCAGCAGTACCGGGGACAGGGGGCAAGGTCAGCCCCAGCATTTT.

This clone was seen only once. The rearrangement links TRBV5-5 to TRBJ1-5; unclear D gene. The germline gives CDR1 SGHKS, CDR2 YYEKEE (reference sequence). Trimming pared 2 bases from V and 1 base from J, leaving 4 bases between. This CDR3 spans 13 amino acids. In nucleotides, the CDR3 is TGTGCCAGCAGCTTCGGGAGCAATCAGCCCCAGCATTTT. Its translation: CASSFGSNQPQHF.

The gene calls are TRBV6-5 and TRBJ2-1; 7 bases line up with TRBD1. The CDR3 is 12 residues long. Trimming took 5 bases from V and 10 from J; bases not matched to a gene: 5. The germline CDR1 and CDR2 sequences are MNHEY and SVGAGI. The CDR3 DNA reads as TGTGCCAGCAGTACAGGGGAAAGGGAGCAGTTCTTC. This gives the protein CASSTGEREQFF.

The rearrangement joins TRBV6-5 to TRBJ1-1, with D perhaps TRBD1 (6 bases). CDR1 and CDR2 (germline): MNHEY, SVGAGI. CDR3 length: 16 amino acids. V was trimmed by 2 bases and J by 2 bases, leaving 15 bases between them. The CDR3 sequence: CASSYVGRGFNTEAFF. The DNA for the CDR3 is TGTGCCAGCAGTTACGTCGGCAGGGGTTTTAACACTGAAGCTTTCTTT.

The chain uses TRBV19 and TRBJ1-5, with 7 bases fitting TRBD1. Germline CDR1 and CDR2: LNHDA and SQIVND (reference sequence). This CDR3 is built from 13 residues. The CDR3 DNA reads TGTGCGACGAAAGGGGGCCTGGTAGGGCCCCAGCATTTT. Translated: CATKGGLVGPQHF.

This clone was seen just once. The J gene is TRBJ2-5, the V gene TRBV5-6; D not resolved. The CDR3 runs to 14 residues. Germline assignment: CDR1 SGHDT and CDR2 YYEEEE. Trimming left V 2 bases short and J 5 bases short, with 13 bases between. This chain's CDR3 is CASSFATSRETQYF. CDR3 DNA sequence: TGTGCCAGCAGCTTTGCCACCTCCAGGGAGACCCAGTACTTC.

This chain uses TRBV2 with TRBJ2-7; 8 positions match TRBD1. The J segment lost 1 base and the V segment lost 7 bases, leaving 9 bases of the junction unmatched. CDR3 size: 15 residues. Germline V gene lookup returns CDR1 SNHLY and CDR2 FYNNEI. In nucleotides, the CDR3 is TGTGCCAGCATGCCCTCGCGACAGGGGTCCTACGAGCAGTACTTC. It is translated as CASMPSRQGSYEQYF.

This sequence joins TRBV9 and TRBJ2-1, with TRBD2 as a possible D gene (6 bases). The CDR3 sequence is 13 residues long. Germline V gene sequence: CDR1 SGDLS, CDR2 YYNGEE. Trimming shortened V by 9 bases and J by 4 bases, and 14 bases separated the two germline ends. DNA for the CDR3: TGTGCCAACCCCGTCCGGGGGTACAATGAGCAGTTCTTC. Translated, it gives CANPVRGYNEQFF.

The chain uses TRBV30 and TRBJ1-5, with D perhaps TRBD1 (5 bases). Per germline, CDR1 GTSNPN and CDR2 SVGIG (reference sequence). The V and J ends lost 0 bases and 4 bases respectively, with 10 bases between them. The CDR3 sequence is 14 residues long. The DNA for the CDR3 is TGTGCCTGGAGTGTACGGGGGGGTAATCAGCCCCAGCATTTT. Translating it yields CAWSVRGGNQPQHF.

This chain links TRBV4-1 with TRBJ1-5; D is perhaps TRBD1 (6 bases). V lost 0 bases and J 4 bases, leaving 16 bases between the germline ends. Per the germline V gene, CDR1 is MGHRA and CDR2 is YSYEKL. The CDR3 contains 17 residues. The CDR3 loop reads CASSQEPGVAINQPQHF. As DNA, the CDR3 is TGCGCCAGCAGCCAAGAGCCAGGGGTGGCCATAAATCAGCCCCAGCATTTT.

The genes are TRBV7-2 and TRBJ2-7; 7 bases align to TRBD1. V trimming: 4 bases; J trimming: 3 bases; junction bases outside the gene matches: 12. The CDR3 extends over 16 amino acids. Per germline, CDR1 SGHTA and CDR2 FQGNSA. CDR3 nucleotide sequence: TGTGCCAGCAGCTACGGGACAGACCTTACTCTCTACGAGCAGTACTTC. This gives the protein CASSYGTDLTLYEQYF.

This chain links TRBV7-7 with TRBJ2-1; TRBD1 agrees at 10 bases. This CDR3 has 13 residues. The germline CDR1 and CDR2 sequences are SSHAT and FNYEAQ (reference sequence). Losses at the gene ends were 5 bases for V and 6 bases for J; bases not matched to a gene: 1. The CDR3 sequence: CASSRDRGNEQFF. Here the CDR3 DNA reads TGTGCCAGCAGCCGGGACAGGGGCAATGAGCAGTTCTTC.

The chain recombines TRBV5-1 with TRBJ2-7; 10 bases map to TRBD2. Germline V gene data show CDR1 as SGHRS and CDR2 as YFSETQ. The V and J ends lost 4 bases and 4 bases, in that order; junction bases with no gene match: 11. There are 16 residues in the CDR3. In DNA form, the CDR3 reads TGCGCCAGCAGCCCGACCACTAGCGGGGCTAAGTACGAGCAGTACTTC. Encoded protein: CASSPTTSGAKYEQYF. Variable domain in full (rest from reference TRBV5-1 and TRBJ2-7): KAGVTQTPRYLIKTRGQQVTLSCSPISGHRSVSWYQQTPGQGLQFLFEYFSETQRNKGNFPGRFSGRQFSNSRSEMNVSTLELGDSALYLCASSPTTSGAKYEQYFGPGTRLTVT.

This clone was detected only once. This chain joins TRBV27 and TRBJ2-1; TRBD2 is a possible D gene (6 bases). Germline CDR1 MNHEY, CDR2 SMNVEV (reference sequence). With 3 bases removed from V and 0 bases from J, the gap between germline ends came to 12 bases. The CDR3 spans 16 residues. The CDR3 DNA reads as TGTGCCAGCAGTTTCCCGGGGACTCTCTCCTACAATGAGCAGTTCTTC. As protein: CASSFPGTLSYNEQFF.

The chain recombines TRBV5-1 with TRBJ1-2; TRBD1 matches at 8 bases. The CDR3 has 16 residues. The germline V gene has CDR1 SGHRS and CDR2 YFSETQ. J lost 4 bases, V lost 3 bases, and 11 bases had no gene match. In DNA, the CDR3 is TGCGCCAGCAGCTCCCCGACAGGGGCTGGGGGCTATGGCTACACCTTC. It is translated as CASSSPTGAGGYGYTF.

This clone has a single count. The chain is built from TRBV7-9 and TRBJ2-7, with TRBD2 matching over 8 bases. The V segment lost 1 base and the J segment 3 bases; nucleotides outside the gene matches: 5. Germline V CDR1 and CDR2: SEHNR, FQNEAQ (reference sequence). The CDR3 loop spans 15 amino acids. The CDR3 loop is CASSLGRGASYEQYF. The CDR3 coding sequence is TGTGCCAGCAGCTTAGGGCGGGGGGCTAGCTACGAGCAGTACTTC. Using reference TRBV7-9 and TRBJ2-7 for the parts outside the CDR3, the full variable domain is DTGVSQNPRHKITKRGQNVTFRCDPISEHNRLYWYRQTLGQGPEFLTYFQNEAQLEKSRLLSDRFSAERPKGSFSTLEIQRTEQGDSAMYLCASSLGRGASYEQYFGPGTRLTVT.

The CDR3 region is CAWSSQLTGAGQPQHF. CDR3 bases: TGTGCCTGGAGTTCTCAACTGACAGGGGCAGGACAGCCCCAGCATTTT. V usage is TRBV30 and J usage is TRBJ1-5; TRBD1 matches 8 bases. V shed 2 bases, J shed 7 bases, and the junction held 13 bases outside the gene matches. Looked up from germline, CDR1 is GTSNPN and CDR2 is SVGIG (reference sequence). The CDR3 has 16 residues.

The chain carries TRBV29-1 and TRBJ2-3; D call uncertain. CDR3 length: 13 amino acids. Germline CDR1 is SQVTM and CDR2 is ANQGSEA. V dropped 3 bases and J dropped 1 base, with 8 bases sitting between them. The CDR3 reads CSVEARRTDTQYF. For the CDR3, the DNA is TGCAGCGTTGAGGCCAGGCGCACAGATACGCAGTATTTT.

The rearrangement joins TRBV5-5 to TRBJ2-7, with 9 bases that match TRBD1. The CDR3 runs to 13 residues. V trimming: 5 bases; J trimming: 6 bases; junction bases outside the gene matches: 6. The germline gives CDR1 SGHKS, CDR2 YYEKEE (reference sequence). The CDR3 sequence is CASRDGQGSEQYF. CDR3 in DNA: TGTGCCAGCAGGGATGGACAGGGGAGCGAGCAGTACTTC.